The following is a T cell receptor beta chain sequence with its context. The source of the sample is a study of blood T cell repertoires in COVID-19. At the level of the study: COVID-19 samples from acute and convalescent phases originated in the United States, Italy and Spain.

Germline-derived CDR1 and CDR2 are SGHVS and FNYEAQ. After removal of 5 bases from V and 5 bases from J, the junction contained 11 bases not matched to a gene. The CDR3 covers 17 residues. Clones were sequenced by immunoSEQ multiplex PCR, and TCRdb holds only the in-frame ones, with some missing. The sample lists 88,000 or so clones, approximately 81% occurring once. J is TRBJ2-1 and V is TRBV7-6; 11 nucleotides line up with TRBD1. Specimen: peripheral blood. The TCR originated in a man in his 60s with acute or convalescent COVID-19. DNA for the CDR3: TGTGCCAGCAGCCCCCATTTTCAGGACAGGGGGCACAATGAGCAGTTCTTC. Translated: CASSPHFQDRGHNEQFF.